The clone carrying this TCR beta chain has just a few counts. These data originate in a study of T cells after yellow fever vaccination. TCRdb passed the 5' RACE reads through MiXCR, listing each CDR3 protein once. The sample comprises roughly 500,000 distinct CDR3 sequences, 15% to 20% of which are singletons, and 14% rests with the top ten. The origin of this receptor is a man aged 25 to 40 who received the YFV17D yellow fever vaccine. The material sequenced was PBMCs, taken 15 days after the yellow fever booster vaccination.

The DNA of the CDR3 is TGTGCCAGCAGTTTAAGCCCCCGCGCCGGGAGAAGCAATGAGCAGTTCTTC. Translated, it gives CASSLSPRAGRSNEQFF. The rearrangement joins TRBV28 to TRBJ2-1; tentatively, D is TRBD2 (6 bases). Trimming shortened V by 2 bases and J by 6 bases, and 20 bases separated the two germline ends. Per germline, CDR1 MDHEN and CDR2 SYDVKM. This CDR3 has 17 amino acids.